What follows are 27 T cell receptor beta chains derived from one specimen sequenced in a study of OX40 agonist ivuxolimab in advanced cancers. Profiled with immunoSEQ multiplex PCR; TCRdb holds only in-frame clones, not every one. This sample has more than 60,000 clones, with approximately 83% found just once. This specimen consisted of CD4+ or CD8+ T cells sorted from blood, obtained in a trial of the OX40 agonist ivuxolimab. Every receptor here comes from an adult with an advanced solid tumor such as melanoma, head and neck, liver or kidney cancer.

A word on this clone: One junction end does not reproduce the germline sequence, and a read error may be involved. The chain is built from TRBV7-7 and TRBJ2-2; D uncertain. Germline CDR1 and CDR2: SSHAT and FNYEAQ (reference sequence). The CDR3 is made up of 15 amino acids. The CDR3 sequence: CASSALISNTGELFF. The CDR3 DNA follows: TGTGCTAGCAGCGCACTAATTTCGAACACCGGGGAGCTGTTTTTT.

This clone was found a few times. The CDR3 reads CTSSQDRGERVTEQYF. In DNA, the CDR3 is TGCACCAGCAGCCAAGATCGAGGGGAGAGGGTCACCGAGCAGTACTTC. The rearrangement uses TRBV1 and TRBJ2-7. TRBV1 is listed as a pseudogene. This CDR3 contains 16 residues.

The genes are TRBV9 and TRBJ1-1, with D possibly matching TRBD1 (6 bases). The CDR3 length is 17 residues. V lost 0 bases, J lost 5 bases, and 20 bases lay in between. Germline CDR1 reads SGDLS; CDR2 reads YYNGEE. Here the CDR3 reads CASSVGLGGIEWTEAFF. The CDR3 DNA reads TGTGCCAGCAGCGTAGGGTTAGGGGGAATAGAGTGGACTGAAGCTTTCTTT.

The rearrangement links TRBV6-5 to TRBJ2-4, with TRBD1 matching 7 bases. Germline lookup yields CDR1 MNHEY and CDR2 SVGAGI. Trimming removed 5 bases from V and 6 bases from J; junction bases left unmatched: 4. The CDR3 covers 13 residues. Written as DNA, the CDR3 is TGTGCCAGCAGTGAGGGACAGAGAAACATTCAGTACTTC. Translated: CASSEGQRNIQYF.

This clone appeared a few times. V and J are TRBV19 and TRBJ1-1, with D unresolved. The ends were cut back, 9 bases at V and 0 bases at J, with 8 bases in the middle. This CDR3 region has 12 residues. The germline gives CDR1 LNHDA, CDR2 SQIVND (reference sequence). This CDR3 is CASRLMNTEAFF. In nucleotides, the CDR3 is TGTGCCAGCCGGCTCATGAACACTGAAGCTTTCTTT. Complete variable domain (other parts from reference TRBV19 and TRBJ1-1): DGGITQSPKYLFRKEGQNVTLSCEQNLNHDAMYWYRQDPGQGLRLIYYSQIVNDFQKGDIAEGYSVSREKKESFPLTVTSAQKNPTAFYLCASRLMNTEAFFGQGTRLTVV.

A single count supports this clone. The genes are TRBV5-1 and TRBJ2-7, with 12 bases identical to TRBD2. V was pared by 1 base and J by 1 base, with 24 bases of the junction left unmatched. Germline CDR1 is SGHRS and CDR2 is YFSETQ. The CDR3 extends over 23 amino acids. The CDR3 nucleotides are TGCGCCAGCAGCTTGACTCTCCGAGCTAGCGGGGGGGCCCAAGGGTCCGCGTCCTACGAGCAGTACTTC. Translation gives CASSLTLRASGGAQGSASYEQYF.

V gene TRBV6-5 combines with J gene TRBJ1-2; 9 bases are shared with TRBD1. CDR1 is MNHEY, CDR2 SVGAGI, per germline. The CDR3 covers 13 residues. Trimming at V came to 5 bases and at J to 6 bases, leaving 4 bases not matched to a gene. The CDR3 sequence is CASSLGQGNGYTF. DNA for the CDR3: TGTGCCAGCAGTCTCGGACAGGGGAATGGCTACACCTTC.

The chain links TRBV10-2 to TRBJ1-6; TRBD1 aligns across 8 bases. The V gene end was trimmed by 5 bases and the J gene end by 5 bases; junction bases not matched to a gene: 5. The CDR3 consists of 15 residues. From germline, CDR1 is WSHSY and CDR2 SAAADI. The CDR3 bases are TGCGCCAGCAGTCCCACGACAGGGGATAATTCACCCCTCCACTTT. It codes for CASSPTTGDNSPLHF.

The chain is built from TRBV7-9 and TRBJ1-5; TRBD1 might be the D (5 bases). Trimming took 3 bases from V and 3 from J, leaving 12 bases between them. Germline CDR1 reads SEHNR; CDR2 reads FQNEAQ (reference sequence). The CDR3 runs to 15 residues. The CDR3 DNA follows: TGTGCCAGCAGCTTCGGCTCGGGGGACAATCAGCCCCAGCATTTT. Translation: CASSFGSGDNQPQHF.

In nucleotides, the CDR3 is TGTGCCAGCAGTTCAGCGTCCAGCCCAGAGACCCAGTACTTC. Its protein product is CASSSASSPETQYF. The chain joins TRBV2 to TRBJ2-5; D unresolved. Per the germline V gene, CDR1 is SNHLY and CDR2 is FYNNEI. Trimming removed 5 bases at V and 4 bases at J, with 14 bases between. The CDR3 covers 14 residues. Based on the CDR3 plus reference TRBV2 and TRBJ2-5, the full variable domain is EPEVTQTPSHQVTQMGQEVILRCVPISNHLYFYWYRQILGQKVEFLVSFYNNEISEKSEIFDDQFSVERPDGSNFTLKIRSTKLEDSAMYFCASSSASSPETQYFGPGTRLLVL.

This clone has only one observation. The chain links TRBV7-2 to TRBJ2-2; D is unresolved. In germline, CDR1 is SGHTA, CDR2 FQGNSA. The CDR3 is 13 amino acids. Trimming took off 3 bases at V and 7 bases at J, with 9 bases between the two ends. CDR3 nucleotide sequence: TGTGCCAGCAGCTTGGCCTTCTACGGGGAGCTGTTTTTT. Translated: CASSLAFYGELFF. Full variable domain (remainder filled in from reference TRBV7-2 and TRBJ2-2): GAGVSQSPSNKVTEKGKDVELRCDPISGHTALYWYRQSLGQGLEFLIYFQGNSAPDKSGLPSDRFSAERTGGSVSTLTIQRTQQEDSAVYLCASSLAFYGELFFGEGSRLTVL.

This clone has just a few counts. V is TRBV5-5 and J is TRBJ2-3; tentatively, D is TRBD1 (6 bases). V was shortened by 2 bases and J by 3 bases, with 10 bases between the two germline ends. The CDR3 loop spans 14 amino acids. CDR1 SGHKS and CDR2 YYEKEE come from the germline V gene (reference sequence). Here the CDR3 reads CASSFRTETDTQYF. In nucleotides, the CDR3 is TGTGCCAGCAGCTTTCGGACAGAGACAGATACGCAGTATTTT.

The genes are TRBV7-2 and TRBJ1-2; possibly TRBD1 for D (5 bases). Per the germline V gene, CDR1 is SGHTA and CDR2 is FQGNSA. V shed 5 bases and J shed 4 bases, with 17 bases lying between them. The CDR3 length is 15 residues. CDR3: CASSEVGDRGYGYTF. The CDR3, as DNA: TGTGCCAGCAGCGAAGTAGGGGATAGAGGCTATGGCTACACCTTC.

The chain has TRBV18 and TRBJ1-2; D unresolved. Germline V gives CDR1 KGHSH, CDR2 LQKENI. There are 13 residues in the CDR3. V lost 6 bases and J lost 8, with 16 bases in between. In DNA form, the CDR3 reads TGTGCCAGCTCTCTACAGAGGGTGCGCGGCTACACCTTC. It specifies CASSLQRVRGYTF.

In this sample, this clone turned up a few times. The chain couples TRBV5-1 to TRBJ2-2, with D unclear. Germline V gene lookup returns CDR1 SGHRS and CDR2 YFSETQ. V lost 2 bases, J lost 7 bases, and 15 bases lay in between. The CDR3 spans 15 residues. In nucleotides, the CDR3 is TGCGCCAGCAGCTTAGGGCAGTTGAATGACGGGGAGCTGTTTTTT. It specifies CASSLGQLNDGELFF.

This clone appeared a few times. This chain uses TRBV5-1 with TRBJ1-3; TRBD1 might be the D (6 bases). V lost 0 bases and J lost 5, with 15 bases in between. Germline values: CDR1 SGHRS, CDR2 YFSETQ. The CDR3 runs to 16 residues. CDR3 coding DNA: TGCGCCAGCAGCTTGGATTTACAGGGACCAAGAAACACCATATATTTT. It translates to CASSLDLQGPRNTIYF.

The genes are TRBV5-6 and TRBJ1-2, with TRBD1 identical over 9 bases. The CDR3 is 16 residues long. J lost 8 bases, V lost 6 bases, and 17 bases had no gene match. The germline V gene has CDR1 SGHDT and CDR2 YYEEEE. CDR3 DNA: TGTGCCAGCATCCCCCTCACAGGGGGCGCATGGGAAGGCTACACCTTC. Its protein is CASIPLTGGAWEGYTF.

J is TRBJ1-2 and V is TRBV5-6; D possibly corresponds to TRBD1 (5 bases). CDR1 is SGHDT, CDR2 YYEEEE, per germline. The CDR3 extends over 15 amino acids. V was pared by 4 bases and J by 8 bases, with 21 bases between. This chain's CDR3 is CASSPVGLYAGGYTF. The CDR3 DNA follows: TGTGCCAGCAGCCCGGTGGGCCTTTACGCAGGGGGCTACACCTTC.

This clone was seen more than once but under ten times. The chain joins TRBV7-8 to TRBJ2-1, with TRBD2 as a possible D gene (5 bases). Germline V CDR1 and CDR2: SGHVS, FQNEAQ. The ends were cut back, 5 bases at V and 8 bases at J, with 28 bases in the middle. This CDR3 has 18 residues. The CDR3 DNA is TGTGCCAGCAGCCCGAGATTAGATCGGACTCTTGGTTGGGATGAGCAGTTCTTC. Residues: CASSPRLDRTLGWDEQFF.

The chain couples TRBV5-1 to TRBJ2-7; tentative D call: TRBD2 (5 bases). CDR1 and CDR2 (germline): SGHRS, YFSETQ. CDR3 length equals 13 residues. V dropped 0 bases and J dropped 7 bases, with 11 bases sitting between them. This chain's CDR3 is CASSLAGEREQYF. The CDR3 DNA is TGCGCCAGCAGCTTGGCCGGCGAGCGGGAGCAGTACTTC.

This clone occurred once. The chain couples TRBV7-2 to TRBJ2-5; D possibly matches TRBD1 or TRBD2 (6 bases each). Germline V CDR1 and CDR2: SGHTA, FQGNSA. The V and J ends lost 1 base and 5 bases respectively, with 14 bases between them. The CDR3 loop spans 15 amino acids. CDR3 DNA: TGTGCCAGCAGCTTAGGTGGGGGGCTGGGGGAGACCCAGTACTTC. Translating gives CASSLGGGLGETQYF. The whole variable domain, remainder taken from reference TRBV7-2 and TRBJ2-5, is GAGVSQSPSNKVTEKGKDVELRCDPISGHTALYWYRQSLGQGLEFLIYFQGNSAPDKSGLPSDRFSAERTGGSVSTLTIQRTQQEDSAVYLCASSLGGGLGETQYFGPGTRLLVL.

J is TRBJ2-3 and V is TRBV6-1; D unclear. The V gene's germline CDR1 is MNHNS and CDR2 SASEGT. V dropped 3 bases and J dropped 8 bases, with 9 bases sitting between them. This CDR3 spans 12 amino acids. Here the CDR3 reads CASSDLQVTQYF. In DNA, the CDR3 is TGTGCCAGCAGTGATCTGCAGGTTACGCAGTATTTT.

The gene calls are TRBV28 and TRBJ2-3; weak D call: TRBD2 (5 bases). V was shortened by 6 bases and J by 2 bases, with 12 bases between the two germline ends. CDR3 length equals 14 residues. CDR1 is MDHEN and CDR2 is SYDVKM in the germline V gene. The CDR3 spells CASSESGATDTQYF. Written as DNA, the CDR3 is TGTGCCAGCAGCGAAAGCGGAGCCACAGATACGCAGTATTTT.

Only a few counts were recorded for this clone. V and J are TRBV4-2 and TRBJ2-3; D possibly corresponds to TRBD2 (6 bases). Germline V gene sequence: CDR1 LGHNA, CDR2 YNFKEQ. This CDR3 is 14 amino acids long. V lost 0 bases and J lost 6, with 10 bases in between. The CDR3 is CASSQEWGRDTQYF. In DNA form, the CDR3 reads TGTGCCAGCAGCCAAGAGTGGGGGAGGGATACGCAGTATTTT.

In this sample, this clone turned up once. The J gene is TRBJ1-5, the V gene TRBV19, with 9 positions matching TRBD1. The CDR3 runs 15 residues. Germline CDR1 and CDR2: LNHDA and SQIVND (reference sequence). V was pared by 8 bases and J by 7 bases, with 12 bases of the junction left unmatched. The chain's CDR3 is CASAPRQGVWQPQHF. CDR3 coding DNA: TGTGCCAGTGCTCCAAGACAGGGGGTATGGCAGCCCCAGCATTTT.

This rearrangement joins TRBV19 to TRBJ1-4; TRBD1 is a possible D gene (5 bases). CDR3 size: 15 residues. The germline V gene has CDR1 LNHDA and CDR2 SQIVND (reference sequence). The ends were cut back, 3 bases at V and 5 bases at J, with 13 bases in the middle. CDR3 sequence (DNA): TGTGCCAGTAGTATTCGGGACGCTTTAAATGAAAAACTGTTTTTT. Encoded protein: CASSIRDALNEKLFF.

V gene TRBV19 combines with J gene TRBJ1-5; D call uncertain. In germline, CDR1 is LNHDA, CDR2 SQIVND (reference sequence). The CDR3 spans 15 residues. V was trimmed by 7 bases and J by 0 bases, leaving 13 bases between them. The CDR3 here is CASKGNGDSNQPQHF. CDR3 bases: TGTGCCAGTAAAGGAAACGGAGATAGCAATCAGCCCCAGCATTTT.